Listed below are T cell receptor beta chains from one sample, sequenced in a study of tumor-infiltrating lymphocytes in oesophageal squamous cell carcinoma. MiXCR, run by TCRdb on the PCR reads, gives a single entry per CDR3 protein. The table has just over 15,000 distinct CDR3 sequences, 45% to 50% seen once; the top ten hold 16%. Sequencing was carried out using esophageal tumor tissue. The receptors originated from a male donor with esophageal squamous cell carcinoma. Both conserved end residues are part of each CDR3. D genes are given only for firm matches. Some rows mark clone size as missing; the rest say once, few, many or name a class of expanded clone.

v_gene	abundance	j_gene	d_gene	CDR3aa	CDR3nt
TRBV28	many	TRBJ2-5	TRBD2	CASSFPSGRQYF	TGTGCCAGCAGTTTCCCTAGCGGGAGACAGTACTTC
TRBV7-4	.	TRBJ2-1	TRBD2	CASSLALAYNEQFF	TGTGCCAGCAGCTTAGCACTAGCGTACAATGAGCAGTTCTTC
TRBV27	few	TRBJ2-1	TRBD1	CASSSGTGGYYNEQFF	TGTGCCAGCAGTTCCGGGACAGGGGGCTACTACAATGAGCAGTTCTTC
TRBV28	.	TRBJ2-1	.	CASSSGGRLASYNEQFF	TGTGCCAGCAGCTCAGGGGGGAGGTTAGCCTCCTACAATGAGCAGTTCTTC
TRBV24-1	.	TRBJ1-2	.	CATSDLTGYGYTF	TGTGCCACCAGTGATTTAACCGGCTATGGCTACACCTTC
TRBV6-6	.	TRBJ2-3	.	CASSVRDTQYF	TGTGCCAGCAGTGTGCGAGATACGCAGTATTTT
TRBV28	once	TRBJ1-2	TRBD1	CASSPWTGGAYGYTF	TGTGCCAGCAGTCCTTGGACAGGGGGCGCCTATGGCTACACCTTC
TRBV6-1	medium-sized	TRBJ2-3	.	CASSPGIRTDTQYF	TGTGCCAGCAGTCCCGGGATCCGCACAGATACGCAGTATTTT
TRBV7-6	.	TRBJ2-7	.	CASSLAAESYNEQYF	TGTGCCAGCAGCTTAGCGGCGGAATCCTACAACGAGCAGTACTTC
TRBV6-1	medium-sized	TRBJ2-1	.	CASKPEWGSYNEQFF	TGTGCCAGCAAACCCGAATGGGGGTCCTACAATGAGCAGTTCTTC
TRBV7-6	many	TRBJ2-3	.	CASSLEFPDTQYF	TGTGCCAGCAGCTTAGAGTTCCCGGATACGCAGTATTTT
TRBV7-6	.	TRBJ2-7	.	CASSSQGRAYEQYF	TGTGCCAGCAGTTCACAGGGCAGAGCCTACGAGCAGTACTTC
TRBV7-2	.	TRBJ2-7	.	CASSSGISLYEQYF	TGTGCCAGCAGCTCCGGGATCTCCCTCTACGAGCAGTACTTC
TRBV6-1	few	TRBJ2-1	TRBD2	CASSPRAGRGNEQFF	TGTGCCAGCAGCCCTAGGGCGGGGAGGGGCAATGAGCAGTTCTTC
TRBV24-1	few	TRBJ2-4	.	CATSDRVDSEGYTFGF	.
TRBV4-1	many	TRBJ2-1	.	CASSQEEIGQFF	TGCGCCAGCAGCCAAGAGGAGATTGGGCAGTTCTTC
TRBV7-6	few	TRBJ2-7	TRBD1	CASSFMGQGNEQYF	TGTGCCAGCAGCTTCATGGGACAGGGGAACGAGCAGTACTTC
TRBV7-2	few	TRBJ2-7	TRBD2	CASRPAGVGEQYF	TGTGCCAGCAGACCAGCGGGAGTAGGGGAGCAGTACTTC
TRBV4-2	once	TRBJ2-6	.	CASSQAGSGANVLTF	TGTGCCAGCAGCCAAGCGGGTTCTGGGGCCAACGTCCTGACTTTC
TRBV12-3/TRBV12-4	few	TRBJ2-5	.	CASSLYRGGETQYF	TGTGCCAGCAGTCTATACAGGGGAGGCGAGACCCAGTACTTC
TRBV20-1	.	TRBJ2-7	TRBD2	CSAETSGFSYEQYF	TGCAGTGCCGAGACTAGCGGGTTCTCCTACGAGCAGTACTTC
TRBV5-1	.	TRBJ2-3	TRBD2	CASSLGDSGRGMGTQYF	TGCGCCAGCAGCTTGGGGGATAGCGGGAGAGGCATGGGTACGCAGTATTTT
TRBV7-2	.	TRBJ1-1	.	CASSLDFYNTEAFF	TGTGCCAGCAGCTTAGATTTTTACAACACTGAAGCTTTCTTT
TRBV7-2	.	TRBJ2-1	TRBD1	CASSLQGANEQFF	TGTGCCAGCAGCTTGCAGGGGGCGAATGAGCAGTTCTTC
TRBV18	.	TRBJ2-3	TRBD2	CASSQSRLAAGTDTQYF	TGTGCCAGCTCACAATCCCGACTAGCGGCGGGGACAGATACGCAGTATTTT
TRBV7-2	.	TRBJ2-7	.	CASSPYYEQYF	TGTGCCAGCAGCCCCTACTACGAGCAGTACTTC
TRBV6-9	.	TRBJ2-7	.	CASSLGRNYEQYF	TGTGCCAGCAGTCTCGGACGGAACTACGAGCAGTACTTC
TRBV12-3/TRBV12-4	.	TRBJ2-7	.	CASSFGSGQSYEQYF	TGTGCCAGCAGTTTCGGCTCAGGGCAGTCCTACGAGCAGTACTTC
TRBV9	many	TRBJ1-4	TRBD1	CASSTRTGIYEKLFF	TGTGCCAGCAGCACACGGACAGGGATATACGAAAAACTGTTTTTT
TRBV11-1	.	TRBJ2-3	.	CASRAGEYDTQYF	TGTGCCAGCCGCGCAGGGGAATACGATACGCAGTATTTT
TRBV7-2	.	TRBJ2-3	.	CASLRSYSTDTQYF	TGTGCCAGCCTCAGGAGCTATAGCACAGATACGCAGTATTTT
TRBV11-2	.	TRBJ2-7	.	CASSPGGARLYEQYF	TGTGCCAGCAGCCCCGGAGGTGCCAGGCTCTACGAGCAGTACTTC
TRBV28	.	TRBJ1-6	.	CASSPPGGRNSPLHF	TGTGCCAGCAGTCCTCCGGGGGGCCGGAATTCACCCCTCCACTTT
TRBV7-2	large	TRBJ2-7	.	CASSLMGGPYEQYF	TGTGCCAGCAGCTTAATGGGGGGACCCTACGAGCAGTACTTC
TRBV5-4	many	TRBJ1-2	.	CASSTTASPSLDYGYTF	TGTGCCAGCAGTACTACAGCGTCCCCCTCCCTTGACTATGGCTACACCTTC
TRBV7-3	.	TRBJ2-1	TRBD2	CASSLTGLAGGEGQFF	TGTGCCAGCAGCTTAACGGGGCTAGCGGGAGGGGAGGGGCAGTTCTTC
TRBV19	.	TRBJ1-2	.	CASTPASRNNYGYTF	TGTGCCAGTACCCCGGCTTCAAGGAATAACTATGGCTACACCTTC
TRBV7-4	.	TRBJ2-5	.	CASSLTEAKTQYF	TGTGCCAGCAGCTTAACAGAAGCGAAGACCCAGTACTTC
TRBV7-2	few	TRBJ2-5	.	CASSLGRETQYF	TGTGCCAGCAGCTTGGGGCGAGAGACCCAGTACTTC
TRBV7-2	many	TRBJ2-5	.	CASSLAIAGELYF	TGTGCCAGCAGCTTAGCGATCGCCGGGGAGCTGTACTTC
TRBV5-1	many	TRBJ2-7	.	CASSLNRWDEQYF	TGCGCCAGCAGCTTGAATAGGTGGGACGAGCAGTACTTC
TRBV5-5	many	TRBJ2-7	TRBD2	CASSDSGRNYEQYF	TGTGCCAGCAGCGATAGCGGGAGGAACTACGAGCAGTACTTC
TRBV6-7	.	TRBJ1-2	TRBD1	CASSYSGQGIHGYTF	TGTGCCAGCAGTTACTCGGGACAGGGAATCCATGGCTACACCTTC
TRBV12-3/TRBV12-4	many	TRBJ1-6	.	CASSRQYNSPLHF	TGTGCCAGCAGTCGACAGTATAATTCACCCCTCCACTTT
TRBV7-9	many	TRBJ1-1	TRBD1	CASSPDRVWTEAFF	TGTGCCAGCAGCCCGGACAGGGTATGGACTGAAGCTTTCTTT
TRBV5-4	.	TRBJ2-5	TRBD2	CASTLWRGGGETQYF	TGTGCCAGCACCCTCTGGCGGGGGGGCGGGGAGACCCAGTACTTC
TRBV5-1	many	TRBJ2-2	TRBD1	CASSLSRQGDTGELFF	TGCGCCAGCAGCTTATCTAGACAGGGGGACACCGGGGAGCTGTTTTTT
TRBV10-3	.	TRBJ2-7	.	CAIEGVNSYEQYF	TGTGCCATCGAAGGGGTTAACTCCTACGAGCAGTACTTC
TRBV19	.	TRBJ2-5	TRBD1	CASGTGGQETQYF	TGTGCCAGTGGGACAGGTGGCCAAGAGACCCAGTACTTC
TRBV10-3	few	TRBJ2-3	.	CATKSDTQYF	TGTGCCACCAAGTCGGATACGCAGTATTTT